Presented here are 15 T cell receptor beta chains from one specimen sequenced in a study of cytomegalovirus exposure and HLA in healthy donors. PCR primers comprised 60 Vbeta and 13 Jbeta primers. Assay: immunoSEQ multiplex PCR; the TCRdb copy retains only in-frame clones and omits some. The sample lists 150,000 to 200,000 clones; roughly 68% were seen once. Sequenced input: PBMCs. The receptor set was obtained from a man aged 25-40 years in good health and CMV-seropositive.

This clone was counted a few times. CDR3 protein: CASSLRITGVYEQYF. In DNA form, the CDR3 reads TGTGCCAGCAGCTTAAGGATAACAGGGGTCTACGAGCAGTACTTC. The chain joins TRBV7-6 to TRBJ2-7, with 7 bases identical to TRBD1. J gave up 3 bases and V 2 bases, and 7 bases lay outside the gene matches. The CDR3 runs 15 residues. Germline loops: CDR1 SGHVS, CDR2 FNYEAQ.

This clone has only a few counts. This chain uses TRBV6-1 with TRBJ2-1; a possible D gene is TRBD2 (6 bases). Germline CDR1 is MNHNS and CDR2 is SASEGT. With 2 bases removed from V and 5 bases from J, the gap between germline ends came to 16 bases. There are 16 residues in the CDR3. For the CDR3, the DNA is TGTGCCAGCAGTGAATTCGTGGGGGGAAACCACAATGAGCAGTTCTTC. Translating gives CASSEFVGGNHNEQFF.

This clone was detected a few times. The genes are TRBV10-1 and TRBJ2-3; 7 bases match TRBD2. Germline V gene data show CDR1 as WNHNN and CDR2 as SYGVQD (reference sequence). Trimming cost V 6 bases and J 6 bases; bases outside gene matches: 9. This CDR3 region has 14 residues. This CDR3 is CASSFGLEWDTQYF. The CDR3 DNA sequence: TGCGCCAGCAGCTTCGGACTAGAATGGGATACGCAGTATTTT.

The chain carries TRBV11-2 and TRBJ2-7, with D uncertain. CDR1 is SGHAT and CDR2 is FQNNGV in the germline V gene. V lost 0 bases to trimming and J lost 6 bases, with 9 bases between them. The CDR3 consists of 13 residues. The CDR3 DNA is TGTGCCAGCAGCTTAGATCGCAGGATCGAGCAGTACTTC. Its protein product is CASSLDRRIEQYF.

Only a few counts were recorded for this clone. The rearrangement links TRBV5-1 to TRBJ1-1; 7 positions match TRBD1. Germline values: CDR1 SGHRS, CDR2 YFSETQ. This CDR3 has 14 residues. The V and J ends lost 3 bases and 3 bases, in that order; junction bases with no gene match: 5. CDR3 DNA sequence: TGCGCCAGCAGCTGGGCACAGGGGTACACTGAAGCTTTCTTT. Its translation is CASSWAQGYTEAFF.

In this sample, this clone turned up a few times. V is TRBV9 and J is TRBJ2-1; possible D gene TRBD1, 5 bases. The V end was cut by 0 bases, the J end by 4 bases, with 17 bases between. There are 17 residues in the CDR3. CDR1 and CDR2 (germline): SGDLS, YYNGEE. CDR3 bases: TGTGCCAGCAGCGTAGGACAGAAGCTAAACTCTTACAATGAGCAGTTCTTC. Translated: CASSVGQKLNSYNEQFF.

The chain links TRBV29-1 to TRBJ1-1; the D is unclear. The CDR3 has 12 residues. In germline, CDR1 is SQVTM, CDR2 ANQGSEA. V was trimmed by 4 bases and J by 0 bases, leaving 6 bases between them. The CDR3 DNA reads TGCAGCGTTGGACACCTGAACACTGAAGCTTTCTTT. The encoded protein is CSVGHLNTEAFF.

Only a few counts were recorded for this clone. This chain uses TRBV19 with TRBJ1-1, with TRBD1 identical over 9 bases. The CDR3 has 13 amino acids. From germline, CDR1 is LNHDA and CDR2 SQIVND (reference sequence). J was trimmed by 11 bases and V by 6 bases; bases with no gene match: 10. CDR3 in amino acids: CASRMEWDREAFF. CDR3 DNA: TGTGCCAGTAGGATGGAGTGGGACAGGGAGGCTTTCTTT.

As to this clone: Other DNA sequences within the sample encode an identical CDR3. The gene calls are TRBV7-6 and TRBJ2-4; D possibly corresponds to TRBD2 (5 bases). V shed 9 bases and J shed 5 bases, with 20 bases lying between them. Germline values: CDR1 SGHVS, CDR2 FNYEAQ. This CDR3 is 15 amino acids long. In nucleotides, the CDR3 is TGTGCCAGTAGCAGCCGGGCGGGTTGGGAAAACATTCAGTACTTC. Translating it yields CASSSRAGWENIQYF.

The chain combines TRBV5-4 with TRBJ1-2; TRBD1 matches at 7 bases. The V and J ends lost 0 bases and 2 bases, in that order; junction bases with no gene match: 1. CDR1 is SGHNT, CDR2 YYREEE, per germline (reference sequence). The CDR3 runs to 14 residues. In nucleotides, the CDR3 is TGTGCCAGCAGCTTGGACAGGGGAAACTATGGCTACACCTTC. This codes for CASSLDRGNYGYTF.

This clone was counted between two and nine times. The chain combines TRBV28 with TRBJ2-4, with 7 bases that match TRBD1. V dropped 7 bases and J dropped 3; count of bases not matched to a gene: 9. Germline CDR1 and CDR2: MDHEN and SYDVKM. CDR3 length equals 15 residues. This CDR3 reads CASTRGGAGKNIQYF. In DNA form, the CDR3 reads TGTGCCAGCACTAGAGGGGGCGCCGGCAAAAACATTCAGTACTTC.

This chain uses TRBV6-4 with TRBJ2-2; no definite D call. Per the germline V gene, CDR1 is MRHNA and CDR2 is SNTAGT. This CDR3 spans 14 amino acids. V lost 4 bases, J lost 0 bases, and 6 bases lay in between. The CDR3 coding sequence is TGTGCCAGCAGTGGGGCTGCGAACACCGGGGAGCTGTTTTTT. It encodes CASSGAANTGELFF.

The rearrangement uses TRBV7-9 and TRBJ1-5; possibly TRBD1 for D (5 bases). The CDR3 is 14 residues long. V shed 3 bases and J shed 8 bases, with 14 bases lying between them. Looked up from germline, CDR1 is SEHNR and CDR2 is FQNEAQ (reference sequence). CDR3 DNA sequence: TGTGCCAGCAGCTTGTCAGGGAAGTTCAAGCCCCAGCATTTT. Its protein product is CASSLSGKFKPQHF.

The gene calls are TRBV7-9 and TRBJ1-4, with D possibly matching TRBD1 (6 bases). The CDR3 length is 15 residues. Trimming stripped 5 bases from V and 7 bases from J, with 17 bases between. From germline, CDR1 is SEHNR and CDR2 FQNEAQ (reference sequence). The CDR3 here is CASSGSGGSAEKLFF. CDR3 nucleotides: TGTGCCAGCAGCGGTAGTGGGGGCTCTGCTGAAAAACTGTTTTTT. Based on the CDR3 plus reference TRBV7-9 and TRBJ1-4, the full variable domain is DTGVSQNPRHKITKRGQNVTFRCDPISEHNRLYWYRQTLGQGPEFLTYFQNEAQLEKSRLLSDRFSAERPKGSFSTLEIQRTEQGDSAMYLCASSGSGGSAEKLFFGSGTQLSVL.

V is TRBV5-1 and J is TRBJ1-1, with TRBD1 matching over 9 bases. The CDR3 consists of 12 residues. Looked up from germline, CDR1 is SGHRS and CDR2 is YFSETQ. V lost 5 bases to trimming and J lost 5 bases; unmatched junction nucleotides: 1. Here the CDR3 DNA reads TGCGCCAGCAGTGGACAGGGGACTGAAGCTTTCTTT. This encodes CASSGQGTEAFF.